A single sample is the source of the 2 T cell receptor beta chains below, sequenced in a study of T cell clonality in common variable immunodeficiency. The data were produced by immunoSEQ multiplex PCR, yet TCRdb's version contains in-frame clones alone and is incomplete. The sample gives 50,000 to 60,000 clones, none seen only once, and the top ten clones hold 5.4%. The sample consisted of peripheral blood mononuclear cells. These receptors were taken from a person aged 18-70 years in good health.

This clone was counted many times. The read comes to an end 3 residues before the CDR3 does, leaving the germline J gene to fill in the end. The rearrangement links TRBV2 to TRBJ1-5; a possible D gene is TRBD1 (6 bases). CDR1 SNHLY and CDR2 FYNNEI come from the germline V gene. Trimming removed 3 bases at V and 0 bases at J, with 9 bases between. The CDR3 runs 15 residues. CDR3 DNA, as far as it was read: TGTGCCAGCAGTGATTGGACAGATAGCAATCAGCCC. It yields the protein CASSDWTDSNQP. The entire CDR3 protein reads CASSDWTDSNQPQHF. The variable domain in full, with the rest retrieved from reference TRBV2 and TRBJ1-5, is EPEVTQTPSHQVTQMGQEVILRCVPISNHLYFYWYRQILGQKVEFLVSFYNNEISEKSEIFDDQFSVERPDGSNFTLKIRSTKLEDSAMYFCASSDWTDSNQPQHFGDGTRLSIL.

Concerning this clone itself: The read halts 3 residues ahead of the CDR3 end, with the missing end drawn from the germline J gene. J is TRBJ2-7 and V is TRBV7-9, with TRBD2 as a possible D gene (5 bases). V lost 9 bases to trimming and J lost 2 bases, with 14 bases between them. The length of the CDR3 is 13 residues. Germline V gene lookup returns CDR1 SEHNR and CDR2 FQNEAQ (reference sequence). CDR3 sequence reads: CASDGPRAYEQYF. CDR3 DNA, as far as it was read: TGTGCCAGTGATGGACCGCGGGCCTACGAG.